The 27 T cell receptor beta chains below come from one sample, sequenced in a study of cytotoxic CD8 clonotypes in ibrutinib-treated CLL. Profiled with immunoSEQ multiplex PCR; TCRdb holds only in-frame clones, not every one. The sample carries some 120,000 clones, 58% recorded once. Sequencing used PBMCs, obtained after 24 months of ibrutinib treatment. These receptors were collected from a human donor with chronic lymphocytic leukemia.

This clone has just one count. The genes are TRBV5-4 and TRBJ2-7, with 10 bases fitting TRBD2. The CDR3 extends over 14 amino acids. V shed 2 bases and J 5 bases; nucleotides not matched to a gene: 4. Germline CDR1 SGHNT, CDR2 YYREEE (reference sequence). The CDR3: CASSLAGGPHEQYF. The CDR3 bases are TGTGCCAGCAGCTTAGCGGGGGGGCCTCACGAGCAGTACTTC.

The V call is TRBV6-5, the J call TRBJ1-6, with D unresolved. Germline CDR1 is MNHEY and CDR2 is SVGAGI. The CDR3 loop spans 13 amino acids. The V end was cut by 5 bases, the J end by 9 bases, with 11 bases between. The CDR3: CASSPSTASPLHF. The CDR3 region has the DNA TGTGCCAGCAGTCCTAGCACCGCTTCACCCCTCCACTTT.

This rearrangement joins TRBV29-1 to TRBJ2-5; TRBD1 might be the D (5 bases). V dropped 5 bases and J dropped 4 bases, with 23 bases sitting between them. The CDR3 sequence is 16 residues long. Germline values: CDR1 SQVTM, CDR2 ANQGSEA. As DNA, the CDR3 is TGCAGCGTTTCCCAGGGTCAGGGTGGGTGGTCAGAGACCCAGTACTTC. This encodes CSVSQGQGGWSETQYF.

The V gene is TRBV29-1, the J gene TRBJ1-5; 8 nucleotides match TRBD1. Losses at the gene ends were 6 bases for V and 4 bases for J; bases not matched to a gene: 20. Germline V gene lookup returns CDR1 SQVTM and CDR2 ANQGSEA. This CDR3 has 18 residues. CDR3 coding DNA: TGCAGCGTCGTCATGGGAGACAGGGGCACCGGGAGAAATCAGCCCCAGCATTTT. The encoded protein is CSVVMGDRGTGRNQPQHF.

CDR3 DNA: TGTGCCAGCAGCCCGGGACAGGCGTTGGGGGAGCTGTTTTTT. Amino acid sequence: CASSPGQALGELFF. J is TRBJ2-2 and V is TRBV7-3; TRBD1 matches at 8 bases. The ends lost 5 bases at V and 8 bases at J; junction bases unmatched: 7. The CDR3 is made up of 14 amino acids. Per the germline V gene, CDR1 is SGHTA and CDR2 is FQGTGA. Looking up the rest from reference TRBV7-3 and TRBJ2-2 gives the full variable domain: GAGVSQTPSNKVTEKGKYVELRCDPISGHTALYWYRQSLGQGPEFLIYFQGTGAADDSGLPNDRFFAVRPEGSVSTLKIQRTERGDSAVYLCASSPGQALGELFFGEGSRLTVL.

CDR3 nucleotide sequence: TGTGCCAGCAGCTCCTCGACAAGGACCTACGAGCAGTACTTC. Protein: CASSSSTRTYEQYF. This rearrangement joins TRBV5-6 to TRBJ2-7; no firm D call. CDR1 is SGHDT and CDR2 is YYEEEE in the germline V gene. V lost 3 bases and J 2 bases, leaving 12 bases between the germline ends. The CDR3 covers 14 residues.

This chain joins TRBV30 and TRBJ2-5; 9 positions match TRBD1. There are 14 residues in the CDR3. CDR1 is GTSNPN and CDR2 is SVGIG in the germline V gene (reference sequence). The trim removed 3 bases at V and 5 bases at J, leaving 7 bases unmatched. This CDR3 is CAWRETGGRETQYF. DNA for the CDR3: TGTGCCTGGAGGGAAACAGGGGGCCGGGAGACCCAGTACTTC.

The chain is built from TRBV7-3 and TRBJ1-6, with TRBD1 identical over 8 bases. Trimming cost V 1 base and J 2 bases; bases outside gene matches: 4. Germline CDR1 reads SGHTA; CDR2 reads FQGTGA. The CDR3 extends over 17 amino acids. CDR3: CASSLRPTGAYNSPLHF. In DNA form, the CDR3 reads TGTGCCAGCAGCTTAAGACCGACAGGGGCCTATAATTCACCCCTCCACTTT.

This clone was recorded a few times. This chain links TRBV7-2 with TRBJ1-6; a weak D match, TRBD1 (6 bases). This CDR3 contains 14 residues. CDR1 is SGHTA, CDR2 FQGNSA, per germline. With 1 base removed from V and 12 bases from J, the gap between germline ends came to 13 bases. The CDR3 region has the DNA TGTGCCAGCAGCTTAGATGGGGGCCGGGGACCCCTCCACTTT. As protein: CASSLDGGRGPLHF.

V and J are TRBV2 and TRBJ2-7; D possibly matches TRBD1 or TRBD2 (5 bases each). This CDR3 has 14 amino acids. CDR1 is SNHLY and CDR2 is FYNNEI in the germline V gene. The V end was cut by 8 bases, the J end by 0 bases, with 14 bases between. The CDR3 nucleotides read TGTGCCAGCGGGAAGGGACGGTCCTCCTACGAGCAGTACTTC. This codes for CASGKGRSSYEQYF.

The chain recombines TRBV4-1 with TRBJ2-3; 8 bases map to TRBD2. Losses at the gene ends were 1 base for V and 0 bases for J; bases not matched to a gene: 3. The CDR3 is 16 residues long. Per germline, CDR1 MGHRA and CDR2 YSYEKL. The CDR3 region is CASSQVERGSTDTQYF. Here the CDR3 DNA reads TGCGCCAGCAGCCAAGTCGAGCGGGGGAGCACAGATACGCAGTATTTT.

There are a few counts of this clone. CDR3 sequence: CASSLTANYGYTF. CDR3 nucleotides: TGTGCCAGCAGCCTGACAGCTAACTATGGCTACACCTTC. The chain carries TRBV7-9 and TRBJ1-2; D might be TRBD1 (5 bases). Germline V lookup: CDR1 SEHNR, CDR2 FQNEAQ (reference sequence). Between the trimmed V and J ends, which lost 5 bases and 0 bases, there was a span of 7 bases. The CDR3 covers 13 residues.

V usage is TRBV29-1 and J usage is TRBJ1-2, with 8 bases matching TRBD1. J gave up 4 bases and V 7 bases, and 14 bases lay outside the gene matches. CDR1 and CDR2 from the germline V gene are SQVTM and ANQGSEA. The CDR3 sequence is 15 residues long. For the CDR3, the DNA is TGCAGCGCATCGACAGGGGTAGGATATATCTATGGCTACACCTTC. Its protein is CSASTGVGYIYGYTF.

The chain links TRBV30 to TRBJ1-1, with D perhaps matching TRBD1 (5 bases). Trimming removed 0 bases from V and 1 base from J, with 9 bases in between. The CDR3 totals 14 residues. The V gene's germline CDR1 is GTSNPN and CDR2 SVGIG (reference sequence). The CDR3 nucleotides are TGTGCCTGGAGTGTTGGGGCTGGGAACACTGAAGCTTTCTTT. Encoded protein: CAWSVGAGNTEAFF.

The rearrangement joins TRBV7-2 to TRBJ2-1; D tentatively reads TRBD1 or TRBD2 (5 bases each). The V gene's germline CDR1 is SGHTA and CDR2 FQGNSA. Trimming removed 8 bases at V and 7 bases at J, with 18 bases between. This CDR3 is built from 14 residues. CDR3 sequence reads: CASFWDRPGNEQFF. CDR3 nucleotides: TGTGCCAGCTTTTGGGACCGACCCGGGAATGAGCAGTTCTTC. Full variable domain (missing parts from reference TRBV7-2 and TRBJ2-1): GAGVSQSPSNKVTEKGKDVELRCDPISGHTALYWYRQSLGQGLEFLIYFQGNSAPDKSGLPSDRFSAERTGGSVSTLTIQRTQQEDSAVYLCASFWDRPGNEQFFGPGTRLTVL.

CDR3 nucleotide sequence: TGTGCCAGCAGTTACAGGACAGGGGATTTCTACACCTTC. The encoded protein is CASSYRTGDFYTF. J is TRBJ1-2 and V is TRBV6-6; 9 bases line up with TRBD1. Germline loops: CDR1 MNHNY, CDR2 SVGAGI (reference sequence). CDR3 length: 13 residues. V shed 2 bases, J shed 10 bases, and the junction held 5 bases outside the gene matches.

This chain uses TRBV5-1 with TRBJ2-1; 8 bases map to TRBD1. Germline-derived CDR1 and CDR2 are SGHRS and YFSETQ. The CDR3 contains 15 residues. Trimming took 5 bases from V and 4 from J; bases not matched to a gene: 8. The CDR3 reads CASRRTGQEYNEQFF. CDR3 sequence (DNA): TGCGCCAGCAGGCGAACGGGACAGGAGTACAATGAGCAGTTCTTC.

The chain joins TRBV7-9 to TRBJ2-7; 11 bases are shared with TRBD1. The CDR3 totals 15 residues. Germline CDR1 reads SEHNR; CDR2 reads FQNEAQ (reference sequence). Trimming took 4 bases from V and 6 from J; bases not matched to a gene: 8. The CDR3 region has the DNA TGTGCCAGCAGCTCCAAATCGGACAGGGGGCTCGAGCAGTACTTC. Translated, it gives CASSSKSDRGLEQYF.

This sequence joins TRBV2 and TRBJ1-1; D is undetermined. This CDR3 region has 13 residues. Trimming took off 3 bases at V and 7 bases at J, with 12 bases between the two ends. Germline V gene data show CDR1 as SNHLY and CDR2 as FYNNEI. The CDR3 sequence: CASSEVEQLEAFF. In DNA form, the CDR3 reads TGTGCCAGCAGTGAGGTGGAACAGCTTGAAGCTTTCTTT.

CDR3 protein: CAWRDWQGNQETQYF. The DNA of the CDR3 is TGTGCCTGGAGAGATTGGCAGGGCAACCAAGAGACCCAGTACTTC. The chain links TRBV30 to TRBJ2-5, with D tentatively TRBD1 (5 bases). Germline CDR1 reads GTSNPN; CDR2 reads SVGIG (reference sequence). CDR3 length equals 15 residues. Trimming left V 3 bases short and J 0 bases short, with 14 bases between.

The V and J genes are TRBV4-1 and TRBJ2-5; 7 bases match TRBD1. This CDR3 contains 16 residues. Per the germline V gene, CDR1 is MGHRA and CDR2 is YSYEKL. Losses at the gene ends were 3 bases for V and 1 base for J; bases not matched to a gene: 8. CDR3 in DNA: TGCGCCAGCAGCCAGTACAGGGGCGCAGGCCAAGAGACCCAGTACTTC. This sequence encodes CASSQYRGAGQETQYF.

The CDR3 loop is CASSLGTGDPKTQYF. The CDR3 region has the DNA TGCGCCAGCAGCTTGGGAACAGGGGATCCGAAGACCCAGTACTTC. The chain uses TRBV5-1 and TRBJ2-5, with 7 bases lining up with TRBD1. Trimming took 0 bases from V and 6 from J; bases not matched to a gene: 8. Germline-derived CDR1 and CDR2 are SGHRS and YFSETQ. The CDR3 consists of 15 residues.

The chain couples TRBV27 to TRBJ2-7, with TRBD1 matching over 8 bases. The CDR3 covers 13 residues. In germline, CDR1 is MNHEY, CDR2 SMNVEV (reference sequence). V was clipped by 2 bases and J by 7 bases; unmatched bases: 4. The CDR3 reads CASSLGTGLEQYF. The CDR3, as DNA: TGTGCCAGCAGTTTAGGGACAGGTTTGGAGCAGTACTTC.

V and J are TRBV25-1 and TRBJ1-2; a possible D gene is TRBD1 (6 bases). Trimming removed 6 bases at V and 2 bases at J, with 10 bases between. This CDR3 has 13 residues. Germline CDR1 MGHDK, CDR2 SYGVNS. In DNA form, the CDR3 reads TGTGCCAGCAGCACAGGGATCAACTATGGCTACACCTTC. It codes for CASSTGINYGYTF.

This clone appeared a single time. The chain links TRBV9 to TRBJ2-2; D is perhaps TRBD1 (5 bases). The CDR3 sequence is 21 residues long. Deletions cut 4 bases from V and 8 bases from J, with 36 bases between. From germline, CDR1 is SGDLS and CDR2 YYNGEE. DNA for the CDR3: TGTGCCAGCAGCTCCATCCCCTCAGGGTACGCCTTTGGCCAAACTGCTGGGGAGCTGTTTTTT. This translates into CASSSIPSGYAFGQTAGELFF. The full variable domain, with the rest looked up from reference TRBV9 and TRBJ2-2, is DSGVTQTPKHLITATGQRVTLRCSPRSGDLSVYWYQQSLDQGLQFLIQYYNGEERAKGNILERFSAQQFPDLHSELNLSSLELGDSALYFCASSSIPSGYAFGQTAGELFFGEGSRLTVL.

The V call is TRBV5-1, the J call TRBJ2-7; tentatively, D is TRBD2 (6 bases). Germline V CDR1 and CDR2: SGHRS, YFSETQ. V was cut by 2 bases and J by 5 bases, with 14 bases left in between. The CDR3 runs to 14 residues. The CDR3 DNA reads as TGCGCCAGCAGCTTAGGAGGGGCTGACCACGAGCAGTACTTC. The encoded protein is CASSLGGADHEQYF.

This clone was counted once. The chain recombines TRBV9 with TRBJ1-2; D remains ambiguous. V lost 1 base and J lost 6, with 16 bases in between. Germline CDR1 and CDR2: SGDLS and YYNGEE. The CDR3 runs 15 residues. The chain's CDR3 is CASSVIAGSYHGYTF. The CDR3 nucleotides are TGTGCCAGCAGCGTAATCGCAGGTTCTTACCATGGCTACACCTTC. The full variable domain, in which reference TRBV9 and TRBJ1-2 provide the parts outside the CDR3, is DSGVTQTPKHLITATGQRVTLRCSPRSGDLSVYWYQQSLDQGLQFLIQYYNGEERAKGNILERFSAQQFPDLHSELNLSSLELGDSALYFCASSVIAGSYHGYTFGSGTRLTVV.